This entry is about one T cell receptor beta chain. This clonotype was seen many times. Its recognized antigen is unknown. It has no much larger one-base neighbor in the sample; base qualities were not kept. The entry originates in a study of T-cell reconstitution after alpha-beta-depleted transplantation in children (dated by TCRdb to the mid-2010s). Broadly, across the study: Using TCR repertoire profiling, the study quantitatively followed how T-cell immune reconstitution unfolded in children after TCRalphabeta/CD19-depleted allogeneic hematopoietic cell transplantation.

The CDR3 holds 14 amino acids from the cysteine to the phenylalanine. Only the CDR3 DNA stays, 42 bases, in frame from base 1. Between the V and J ends, shortened by 5 bases and 1 base respectively, the junction contains 11 bases. The method was PCR. The listed sequencing device is Illumina HiSeq 2500. TCR library preparation used molecular barcoding, with unique molecular identifiers applied to normalize quantification of the TCRbeta repertoire. TCRdb's own reprocessing of the public reads used fastp at Q25 and MiXCR and kept productive beta chains. Duplicate CDR3 protein sequences are folded into a single record with the most common DNA and genes. In this sample the table shows roughly 170,000 distinct CDR3 sequences, around 6.8% of which occur a single time. The ten largest account for approximately 3% of the sample.

This sample comprised PBMCs from the stem cell graft donor, obtained from the stem cell graft. The TCR comes from a human donor who donated a stem cell graft to a child with Wiskott-Aldrich syndrome. The rearrangement combines TRBV12-3 or TRBV12-4 with TRBJ1-1; a tentative D call is TRBD1 (5 bases match). The nucleotide sequence is TGTGCCAGCAGTCTCGGGGGGAGGAACACTGAAGCTTTCTTT. The translation is CASSLGGRNTEAFF.